The present TCR beta chain was sequenced within a study of CD8 T cells in ankylosing spondylitis. Findings and caveats of the study: Significant enrichment of disease-linked clones was reportedly seen in matched ankylosing spondylitis synovial fluid. Within peripheral blood, clones linked to disease were CD8+ and relatively rare. Typical of ankylosing spondylitis blood, it appeared, was a TCR beta motif of roughly eight highly homologous variants.

With molecular barcodes, quantitative 5'-RACE was used to make the TCR beta libraries. TCRdb called the 5' RACE reads again in MiXCR, with one record for every CDR3 protein. The table shows some 840,000 distinct CDR3 sequences, with 10% to 15% occurring only once. This clonotype has more than one count but fewer than ten. What it recognizes is unknown. This CDR3 spans 15 amino acids. Trimming removed 0 bases at V and 4 bases at J, with 7 bases between. CDR1 and CDR2 (germline): SGHTA, FQGNSA. The chain combines TRBV7-2 with TRBJ1-6; a weak D match, TRBD1 (6 bases). Material for sequencing was blood, either unsorted or a sorted T cell fraction (not recorded which). This TCR came from a male donor with ankylosing spondylitis. The CDR3 DNA follows: TGTGCCAGCAGCTTAGCGCAGGGGTATAATTCACCCCTCCACTTT. It yields the protein CASSLAQGYNSPLHF.